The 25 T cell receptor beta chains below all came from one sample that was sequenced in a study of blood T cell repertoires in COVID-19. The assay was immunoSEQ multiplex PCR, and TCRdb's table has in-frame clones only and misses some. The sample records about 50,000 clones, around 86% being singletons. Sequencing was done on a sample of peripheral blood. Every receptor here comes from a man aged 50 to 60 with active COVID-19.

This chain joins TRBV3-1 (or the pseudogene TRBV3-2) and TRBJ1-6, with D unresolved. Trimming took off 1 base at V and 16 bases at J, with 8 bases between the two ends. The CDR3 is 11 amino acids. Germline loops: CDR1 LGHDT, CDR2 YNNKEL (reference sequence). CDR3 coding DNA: TGTGCCAGCAGCCAAGGTGAGGATCTCCACTTT. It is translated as CASSQGEDLHF.

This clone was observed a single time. In DNA, the CDR3 is TGTGCCAGCAGTGACGGGACAGGGCTCTATGGCTACACCTTC. Its protein product is CASSDGTGLYGYTF. The J gene is TRBJ1-2, the V gene TRBV6-1; TRBD1 matches 9 bases. The CDR3 covers 14 residues. CDR1 and CDR2 (germline): MNHNS, SASEGT. Unmatched junction bases numbered 3, after V lost 3 bases and J lost 4 bases.

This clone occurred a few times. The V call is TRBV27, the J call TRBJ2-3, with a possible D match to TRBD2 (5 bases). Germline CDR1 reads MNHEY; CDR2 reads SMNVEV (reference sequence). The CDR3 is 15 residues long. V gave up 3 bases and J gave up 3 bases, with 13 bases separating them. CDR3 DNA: TGTGCCAGCAGTTTTGTCGAGGGAGCGACAGATACGCAGTATTTT. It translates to CASSFVEGATDTQYF.

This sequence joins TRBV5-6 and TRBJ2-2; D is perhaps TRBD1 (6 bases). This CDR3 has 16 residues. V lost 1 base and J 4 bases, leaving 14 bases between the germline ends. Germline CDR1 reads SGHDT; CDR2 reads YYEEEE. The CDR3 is CASSLYRVTGTGELFF. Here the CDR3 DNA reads TGTGCCAGCAGCTTGTACAGGGTCACCGGCACCGGGGAGCTGTTTTTT.

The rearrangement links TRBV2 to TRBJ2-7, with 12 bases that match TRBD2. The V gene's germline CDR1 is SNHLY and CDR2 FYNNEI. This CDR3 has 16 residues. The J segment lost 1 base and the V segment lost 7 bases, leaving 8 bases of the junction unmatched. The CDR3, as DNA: TGTGCCAGCACCCCGACTAGCGGGAGCTCTTCCTACGAGCAGTACTTC. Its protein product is CASTPTSGSSSYEQYF.

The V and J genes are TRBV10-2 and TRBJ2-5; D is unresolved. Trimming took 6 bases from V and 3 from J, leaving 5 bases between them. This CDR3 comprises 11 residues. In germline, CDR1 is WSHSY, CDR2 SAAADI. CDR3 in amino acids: CASSQKETQYF. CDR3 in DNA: TGCGCCAGCAGCCAGAAAGAGACCCAGTACTTC.

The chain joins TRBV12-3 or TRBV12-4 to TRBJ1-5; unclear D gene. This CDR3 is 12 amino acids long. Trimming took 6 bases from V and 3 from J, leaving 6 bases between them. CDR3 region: CASSAINQPQHF. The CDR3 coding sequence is TGTGCCAGCAGCGCGATCAATCAGCCCCAGCATTTT.

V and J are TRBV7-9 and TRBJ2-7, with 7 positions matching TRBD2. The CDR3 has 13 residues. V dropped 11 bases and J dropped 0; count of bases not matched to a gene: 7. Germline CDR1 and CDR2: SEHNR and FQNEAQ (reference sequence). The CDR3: CAGDGGNSYEQYF. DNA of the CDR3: TGTGCCGGGGACGGGGGGAACTCCTACGAGCAGTACTTC. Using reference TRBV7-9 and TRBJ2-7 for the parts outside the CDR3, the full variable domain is DTGVSQNPRHKITKRGQNVTFRCDPISEHNRLYWYRQTLGQGPEFLTYFQNEAQLEKSRLLSDRFSAERPKGSFSTLEIQRTEQGDSAMYLCAGDGGNSYEQYFGPGTRLTVT.

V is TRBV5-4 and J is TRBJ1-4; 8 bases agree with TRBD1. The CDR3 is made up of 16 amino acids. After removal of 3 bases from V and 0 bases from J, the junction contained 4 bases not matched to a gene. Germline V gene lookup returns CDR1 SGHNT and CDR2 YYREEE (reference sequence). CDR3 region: CASSYGQGATNEKLFF. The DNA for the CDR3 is TGTGCCAGCAGCTATGGACAGGGCGCAACTAATGAAAAACTGTTTTTT.

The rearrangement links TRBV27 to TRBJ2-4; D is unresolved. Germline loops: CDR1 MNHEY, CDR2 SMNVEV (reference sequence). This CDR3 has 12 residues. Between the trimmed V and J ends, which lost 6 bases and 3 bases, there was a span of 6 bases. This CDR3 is CASSPYKNIQYF. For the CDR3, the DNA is TGTGCCAGCAGCCCTTACAAAAACATTCAGTACTTC.

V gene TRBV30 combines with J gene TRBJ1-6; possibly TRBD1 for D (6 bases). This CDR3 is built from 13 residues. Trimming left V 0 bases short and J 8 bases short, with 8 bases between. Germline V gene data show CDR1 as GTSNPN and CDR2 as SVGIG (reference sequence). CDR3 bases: TGTGCCTGGAGTGTAGGGGGGGATTCACCCCTCCACTTT. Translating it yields CAWSVGGDSPLHF.

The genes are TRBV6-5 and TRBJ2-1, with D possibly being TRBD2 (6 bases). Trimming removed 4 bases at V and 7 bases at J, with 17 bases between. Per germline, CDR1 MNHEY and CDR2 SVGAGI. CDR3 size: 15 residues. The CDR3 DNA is TGTGCCAGCAGTTCCCTATTGGCGAGCGGGAATGAGCAGTTCTTC. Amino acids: CASSSLLASGNEQFF.

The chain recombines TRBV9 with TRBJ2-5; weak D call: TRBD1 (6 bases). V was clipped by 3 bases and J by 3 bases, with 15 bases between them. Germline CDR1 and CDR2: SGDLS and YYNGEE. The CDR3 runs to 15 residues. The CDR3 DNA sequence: TGTGCCAGCAGCGGTAAGACAGGACGTAAAGAGACCCAGTACTTC. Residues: CASSGKTGRKETQYF.

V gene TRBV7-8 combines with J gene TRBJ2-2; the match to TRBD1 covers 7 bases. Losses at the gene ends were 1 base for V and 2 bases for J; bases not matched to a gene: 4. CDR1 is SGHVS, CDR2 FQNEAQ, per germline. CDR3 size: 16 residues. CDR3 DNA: TGTGCCAGCAGCTTAGTTTCAGGGGGTAACACCGGGGAGCTGTTTTTT. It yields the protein CASSLVSGGNTGELFF.

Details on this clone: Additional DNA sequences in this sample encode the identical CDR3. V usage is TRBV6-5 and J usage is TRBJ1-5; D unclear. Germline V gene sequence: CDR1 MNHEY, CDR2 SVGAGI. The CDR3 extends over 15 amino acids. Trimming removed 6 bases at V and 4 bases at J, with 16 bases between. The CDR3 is CASSSGGRGNQPQHF. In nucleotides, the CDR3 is TGTGCCAGCAGCTCCGGAGGGCGGGGAAATCAGCCCCAGCATTTT.

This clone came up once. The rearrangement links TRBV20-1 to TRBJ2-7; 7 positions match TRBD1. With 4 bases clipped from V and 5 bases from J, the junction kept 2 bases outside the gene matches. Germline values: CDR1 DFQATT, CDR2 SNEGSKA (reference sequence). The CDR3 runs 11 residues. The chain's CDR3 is CSATTGHEQYF. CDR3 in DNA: TGCAGTGCTACGACAGGGCACGAGCAGTACTTC.

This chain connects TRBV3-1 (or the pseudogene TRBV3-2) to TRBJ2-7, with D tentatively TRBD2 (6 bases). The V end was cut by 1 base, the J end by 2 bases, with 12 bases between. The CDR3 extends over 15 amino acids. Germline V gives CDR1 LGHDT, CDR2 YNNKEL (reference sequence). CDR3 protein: CASSQGPGLAYEQYF. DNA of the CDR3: TGTGCCAGCAGCCAAGGACCGGGACTTGCCTACGAGCAGTACTTC.

CDR3 sequence (DNA): TGTGCCAGCAGTTACTCCGCGGGGGGAGGGGAGCAGTACTTC. It yields the protein CASSYSAGGGEQYF. The chain has TRBV6-5 and TRBJ2-7; 8 bases line up with TRBD2. The V gene's germline CDR1 is MNHEY and CDR2 SVGAGI. V shed 0 bases, J shed 7 bases, and the junction held 5 bases outside the gene matches. This CDR3 region has 14 residues.

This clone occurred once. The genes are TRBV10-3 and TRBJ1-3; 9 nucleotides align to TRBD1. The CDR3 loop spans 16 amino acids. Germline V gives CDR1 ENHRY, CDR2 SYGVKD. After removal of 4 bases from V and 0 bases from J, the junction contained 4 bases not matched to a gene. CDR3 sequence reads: CAISVDRGVSGNTIYF. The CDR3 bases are TGTGCCATCAGTGTGGACAGGGGCGTCTCTGGAAACACCATATATTTT.

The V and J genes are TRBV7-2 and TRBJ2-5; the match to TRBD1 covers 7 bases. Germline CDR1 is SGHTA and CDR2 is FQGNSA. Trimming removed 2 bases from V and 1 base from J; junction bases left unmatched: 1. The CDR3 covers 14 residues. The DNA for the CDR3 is TGTGCCAGCAGCTTACACAGGGGCCAAGAGACCCAGTACTTC. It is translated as CASSLHRGQETQYF.

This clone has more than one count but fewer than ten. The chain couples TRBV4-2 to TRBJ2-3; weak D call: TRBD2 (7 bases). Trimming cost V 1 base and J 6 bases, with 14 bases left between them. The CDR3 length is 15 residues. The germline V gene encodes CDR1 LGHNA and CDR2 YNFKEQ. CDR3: CASSQGGGPWDTQYF. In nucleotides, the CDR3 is TGTGCCAGCAGCCAAGGGGGGGGGCCATGGGATACGCAGTATTTT.

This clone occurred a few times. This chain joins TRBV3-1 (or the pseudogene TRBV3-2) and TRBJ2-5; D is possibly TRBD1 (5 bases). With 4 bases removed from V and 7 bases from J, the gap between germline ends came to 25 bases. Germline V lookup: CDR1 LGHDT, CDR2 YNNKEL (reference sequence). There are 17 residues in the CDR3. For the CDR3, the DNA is TGTGCCAGCAGCCCACGATCCGACCGGGCTAACCAGGGGACCCAGTACTTC. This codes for CASSPRSDRANQGTQYF.

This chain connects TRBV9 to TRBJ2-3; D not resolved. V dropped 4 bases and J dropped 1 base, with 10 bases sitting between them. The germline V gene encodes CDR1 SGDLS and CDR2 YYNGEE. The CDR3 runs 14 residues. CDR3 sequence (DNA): TGTGCCAGCAGCAGGATGGGCGGCACAGATACGCAGTATTTT. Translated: CASSRMGGTDTQYF.

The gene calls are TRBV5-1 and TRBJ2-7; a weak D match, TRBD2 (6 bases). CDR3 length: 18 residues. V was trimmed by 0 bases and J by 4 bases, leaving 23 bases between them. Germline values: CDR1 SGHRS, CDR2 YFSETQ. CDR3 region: CASSLVGTAVGSGYEQYF. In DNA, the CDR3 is TGCGCCAGCAGCTTGGTGGGGACTGCGGTCGGTTCGGGTTACGAGCAGTACTTC.

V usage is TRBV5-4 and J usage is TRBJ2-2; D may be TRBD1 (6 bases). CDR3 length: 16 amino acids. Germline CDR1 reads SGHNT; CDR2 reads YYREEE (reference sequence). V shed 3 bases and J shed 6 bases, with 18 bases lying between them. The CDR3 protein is CASSSWAAQGSGELFF. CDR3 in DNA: TGTGCCAGCAGCTCTTGGGCCGCACAGGGCTCCGGGGAGCTGTTTTTT.